This T cell receptor (beta chain) came from a study of blood T cells in healthy people across ages. Study observations and caveats: Greater diversity and more naive CD4+ cells were seen in long-lived donors than in aged donors. Among T cells, TCR beta diversity per million cells dropped roughly linearly as age rose. PBMCs that were unsorted prevented a conclusive naive versus antigen-experienced comparison.

Comments on this clonotype: Antigen unknown.

The authors ran a second PCR of about 6 to 12 cycles using a sample-barcoded 5' primer and a J-beta primer mix. The authors tagged each cDNA molecule using a template-switch adaptor with 12 random nucleotides. TCRdb re-called the 5' RACE reads with MiXCR, one entry per CDR3 protein. The table records 700,000 to 800,000 distinct CDR3 sequences, roughly 43% of them present only once. The CDR3 covers 16 residues. The germline CDR1 and CDR2 sequences are SGHTA and FQGNSA. This receptor was obtained from a woman in her fifties or sixties in good health. The rearrangement joins TRBV7-2 to TRBJ2-1, with 7 bases matching TRBD2. Judging by the DNA end, TRBJ2-7 fits better; the J call may be wrong. Sequenced input: blood. In nucleotides, the CDR3 is TGTGCCAGCAGCTTGGTGGGAGGGGCGGGGTACAATGAGCAGTACTTC. Protein product: CASSLVGGAGYNEQYF.